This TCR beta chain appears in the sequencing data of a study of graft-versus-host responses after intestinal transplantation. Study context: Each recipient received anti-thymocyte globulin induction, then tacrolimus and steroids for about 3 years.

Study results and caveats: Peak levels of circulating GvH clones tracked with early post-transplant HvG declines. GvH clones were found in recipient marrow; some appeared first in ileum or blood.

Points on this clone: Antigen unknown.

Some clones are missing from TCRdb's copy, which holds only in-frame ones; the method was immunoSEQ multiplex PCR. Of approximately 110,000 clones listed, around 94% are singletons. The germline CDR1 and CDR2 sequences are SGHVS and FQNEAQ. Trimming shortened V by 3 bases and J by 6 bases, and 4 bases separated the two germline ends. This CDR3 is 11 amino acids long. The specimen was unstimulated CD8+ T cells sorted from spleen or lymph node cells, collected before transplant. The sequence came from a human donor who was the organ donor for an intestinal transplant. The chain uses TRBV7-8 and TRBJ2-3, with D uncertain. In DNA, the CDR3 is TGTGCCAGCAGCTTTGGGGATACGCAGTATTTT. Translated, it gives CASSFGDTQYF.